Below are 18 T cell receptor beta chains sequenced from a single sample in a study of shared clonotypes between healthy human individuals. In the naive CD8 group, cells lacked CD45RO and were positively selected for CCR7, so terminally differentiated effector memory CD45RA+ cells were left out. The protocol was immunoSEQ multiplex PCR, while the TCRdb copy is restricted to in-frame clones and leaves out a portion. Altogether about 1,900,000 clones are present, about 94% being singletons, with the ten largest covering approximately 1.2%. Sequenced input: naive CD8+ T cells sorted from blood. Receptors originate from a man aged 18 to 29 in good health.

The CDR3 DNA reads TGCGCCAGCAGCTTCACCCCAAGGGCTAATGAAAAACTGTTTTTT. This encodes CASSFTPRANEKLFF. The genes are TRBV5-1 and TRBJ1-4; no clear D gene. Trimming cost V 2 bases and J 3 bases, with 11 bases left between them. The CDR3 totals 15 residues. The V gene's germline CDR1 is SGHRS and CDR2 YFSETQ.

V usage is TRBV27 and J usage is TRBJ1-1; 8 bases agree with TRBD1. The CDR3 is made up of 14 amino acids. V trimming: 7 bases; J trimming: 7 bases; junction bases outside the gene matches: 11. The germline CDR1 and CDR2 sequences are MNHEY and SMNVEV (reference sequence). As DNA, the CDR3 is TGTGCCAGCACTAATCGACAGGGGACGAATGAAGCTTTCTTT. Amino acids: CASTNRQGTNEAFF.

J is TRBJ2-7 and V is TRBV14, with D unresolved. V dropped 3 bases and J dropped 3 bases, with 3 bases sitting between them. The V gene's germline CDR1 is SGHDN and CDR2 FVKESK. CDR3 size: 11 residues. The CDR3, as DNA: TGTGCCAGCAGCCAGTACTACGAGCAGTACTTC. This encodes CASSQYYEQYF. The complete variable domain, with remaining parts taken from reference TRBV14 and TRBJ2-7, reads EAGVTQFPSHSVIEKGQTVTLRCDPISGHDNLYWYRRVMGKEIKFLLHFVKESKQDESGMPNNRFLAERTGGTYSTLKVQPAELEDSGVYFCASSQYYEQYFGPGTRLTVT.

The CDR3 DNA reads as TGTGCCAGCAGTGTGAGGGCAGTTTACGAGCAGTACTTC. Protein: CASSVRAVYEQYF. The J gene is TRBJ2-7, the V gene TRBV6-1; possibly TRBD2 for D (5 bases). Between the trimmed V and J ends, which lost 4 bases and 4 bases, there was a span of 11 bases. This CDR3 has 13 residues. Germline V gene lookup returns CDR1 MNHNS and CDR2 SASEGT.

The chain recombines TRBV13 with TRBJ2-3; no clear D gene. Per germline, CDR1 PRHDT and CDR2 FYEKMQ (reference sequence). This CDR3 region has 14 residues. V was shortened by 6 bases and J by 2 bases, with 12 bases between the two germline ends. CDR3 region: CASSDWQDTDTQYF. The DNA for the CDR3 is TGTGCCAGCAGTGACTGGCAAGACACAGATACGCAGTATTTT.

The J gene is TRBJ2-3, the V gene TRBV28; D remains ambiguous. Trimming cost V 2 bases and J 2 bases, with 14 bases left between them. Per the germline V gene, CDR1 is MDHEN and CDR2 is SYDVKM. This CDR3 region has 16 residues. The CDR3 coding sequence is TGTGCCAGCAGTTTACCCAGCGAGGAGTTCACAGATACGCAGTATTTT. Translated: CASSLPSEEFTDTQYF.

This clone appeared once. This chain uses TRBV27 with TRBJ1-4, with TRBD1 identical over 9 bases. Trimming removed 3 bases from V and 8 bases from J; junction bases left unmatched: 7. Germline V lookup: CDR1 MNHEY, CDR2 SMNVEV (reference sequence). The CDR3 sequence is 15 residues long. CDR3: CASSLQTGGNEKLFF. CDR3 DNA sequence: TGTGCCAGCAGTTTGCAGACAGGGGGAAACGAAAAACTGTTTTTT.

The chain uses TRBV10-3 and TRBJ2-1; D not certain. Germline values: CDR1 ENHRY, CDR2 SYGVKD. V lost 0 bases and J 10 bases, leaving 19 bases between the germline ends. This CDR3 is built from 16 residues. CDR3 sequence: CAISESTGVRVQEQFF. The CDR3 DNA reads TGTGCCATCAGTGAGTCGACCGGCGTGCGAGTGCAGGAGCAGTTCTTC.

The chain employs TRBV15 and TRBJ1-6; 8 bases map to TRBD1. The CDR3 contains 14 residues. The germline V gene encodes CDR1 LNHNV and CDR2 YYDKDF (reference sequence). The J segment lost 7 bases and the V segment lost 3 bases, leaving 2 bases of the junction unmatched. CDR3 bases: TGTGCCACCAGCAGGGACAGGGTAAATTCACCCCTCCACTTT. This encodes CATSRDRVNSPLHF. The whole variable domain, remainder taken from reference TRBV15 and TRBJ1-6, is DAMVIQNPRYQVTQFGKPVTLSCSQTLNHNVMYWYQQKSSQAPKLLFHYYDKDFNNEADTPDNFQSRRPNTSFCFLDIRSPGLGDTAMYLCATSRDRVNSPLHFGNGTRLTVT.

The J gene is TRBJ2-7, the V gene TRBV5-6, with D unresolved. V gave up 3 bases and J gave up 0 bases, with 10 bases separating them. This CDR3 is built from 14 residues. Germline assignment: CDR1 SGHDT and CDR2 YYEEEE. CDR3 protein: CASSSITVSYEQYF. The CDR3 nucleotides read TGTGCCAGCAGCTCGATCACGGTCTCCTACGAGCAGTACTTC.

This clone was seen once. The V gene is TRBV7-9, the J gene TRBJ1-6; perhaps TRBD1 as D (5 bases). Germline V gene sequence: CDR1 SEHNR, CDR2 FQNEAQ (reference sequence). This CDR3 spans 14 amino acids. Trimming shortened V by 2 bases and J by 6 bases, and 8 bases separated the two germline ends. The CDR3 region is CASSLTGTNSPLHF. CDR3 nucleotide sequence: TGTGCCAGCAGCTTAACAGGAACTAATTCACCCCTCCACTTT.

The CDR3 coding sequence is TGTGCCAGCAGTTACTCCCGGGGGGGCAATCAGCCCCAGCATTTT. The encoded protein is CASSYSRGGNQPQHF. V is TRBV6-6 and J is TRBJ1-5, with D tentatively TRBD1 (5 bases). The germline V gene encodes CDR1 MNHNY and CDR2 SVGAGI (reference sequence). This CDR3 has 15 residues. Trimming cost V 0 bases and J 2 bases, with 8 bases left between them.

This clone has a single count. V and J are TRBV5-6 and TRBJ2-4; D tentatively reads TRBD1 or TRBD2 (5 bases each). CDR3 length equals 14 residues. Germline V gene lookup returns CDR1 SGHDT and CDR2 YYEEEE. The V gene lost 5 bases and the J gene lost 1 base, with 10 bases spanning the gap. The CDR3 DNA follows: TGTGCCAGCAGGGTGTGGGGGGCCAAAAACATTCAGTACTTC. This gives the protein CASRVWGAKNIQYF.

The CDR3 protein is CASSPSWTGGLSQETQYF. Written as DNA, the CDR3 is TGTGCCAGCAGTCCATCCTGGACAGGGGGCCTAAGCCAAGAGACCCAGTACTTC. V and J are TRBV7-9 and TRBJ2-5; 11 bases line up with TRBD1. Germline CDR1 SEHNR, CDR2 FQNEAQ (reference sequence). Germline trimming cut 6 bases from V and 1 base from J; bases unmatched to any gene: 13. CDR3 length: 18 residues.

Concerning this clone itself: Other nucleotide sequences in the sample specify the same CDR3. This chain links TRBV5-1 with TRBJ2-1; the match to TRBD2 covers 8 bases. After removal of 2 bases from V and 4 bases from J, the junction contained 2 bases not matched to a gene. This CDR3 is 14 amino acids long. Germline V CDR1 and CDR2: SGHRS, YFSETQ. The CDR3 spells CASSFGLAYNEQFF. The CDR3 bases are TGCGCCAGCAGCTTTGGACTAGCTTACAATGAGCAGTTCTTC.

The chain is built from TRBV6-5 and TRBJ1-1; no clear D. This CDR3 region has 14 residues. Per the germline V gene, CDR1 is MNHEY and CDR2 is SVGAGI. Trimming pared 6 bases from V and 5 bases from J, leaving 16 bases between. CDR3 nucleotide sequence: TGTGCCAGCAGCCCACTTGTAGGAGGGACTGAAGCTTTCTTT. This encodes CASSPLVGGTEAFF.

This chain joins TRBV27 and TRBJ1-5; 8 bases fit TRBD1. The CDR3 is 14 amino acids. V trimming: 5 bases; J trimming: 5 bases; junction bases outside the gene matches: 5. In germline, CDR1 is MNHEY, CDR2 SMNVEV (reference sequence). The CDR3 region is CASSLGQGYQPQHF. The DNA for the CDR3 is TGTGCCAGCAGTCTTGGACAGGGCTATCAGCCCCAGCATTTT.

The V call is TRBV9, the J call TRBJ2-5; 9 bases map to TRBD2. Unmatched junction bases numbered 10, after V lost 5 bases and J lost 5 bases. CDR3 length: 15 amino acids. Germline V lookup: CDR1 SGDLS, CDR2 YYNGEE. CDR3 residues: CASSDDSGSGETQYF. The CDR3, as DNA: TGTGCCAGCAGTGACGATAGCGGGAGCGGTGAGACCCAGTACTTC.